The TCR beta chain under discussion was sequenced for a study of blood T cell repertoires in COVID-19. With 8 bases removed from V and 6 bases from J, the gap between germline ends came to 11 bases. The CDR3 length is 13 residues. Only in-frame clones appear in the TCRdb table, and some are missing; sequencing was by immunoSEQ multiplex PCR. The profile shows 310,000 or so clones, just over 85% of them singletons. Material for sequencing was PBMCs or T cells enriched from blood (not recorded which). The receptor was derived from a young woman who had recovered from COVID-19. The genes are TRBV12-3 or TRBV12-4 and TRBJ1-6; TRBD1 is a possible D gene (5 bases). DNA for the CDR3: TGTGCCAGCCGGGGGAGGTCTAATTCACCCCTCCACTTT. It specifies CASRGRSNSPLHF.